This T cell receptor (beta chain) was observed in a study of radiation and T cells in renal cell carcinoma. Study-level points and caveats: Irradiated tumors had higher TCR clonality than control tumors. Dominant CDR3 motifs occupied more repertoire in irradiated than control tumors.

Concerning this clone itself: As yet, its antigen is unknown.

Generated by immunoSEQ multiplex PCR, the TCRdb table keeps only in-frame clones and is missing some. Of 10,000 to 15,000 clones listed, roughly 65% were seen once; the top ten hold around 17%. Treatment: treatment-naive control, cytoreductive nephrectomy. Controls were unirradiated tumors from treatment-naive cytoreductive nephrectomy patients. Germline V gene lookup returns CDR1 MNHEY and CDR2 SMNVEV (reference sequence). Losses at the gene ends were 4 bases for V and 2 bases for J; bases not matched to a gene: 5. The CDR3 has 15 residues. The V and J genes are TRBV27 and TRBJ2-5; 9 positions agree with TRBD1. The clonotype originates from a woman of 80 years or more with renal cell carcinoma. The source was tumor tissue, collected from a patient whose treatment was nephrectomy without radiotherapy. CDR3 region: CASSSLGQGQETQYF. CDR3 nucleotides: TGTGCCAGCAGTTCCCTGGGACAGGGTCAAGAGACCCAGTACTTC.